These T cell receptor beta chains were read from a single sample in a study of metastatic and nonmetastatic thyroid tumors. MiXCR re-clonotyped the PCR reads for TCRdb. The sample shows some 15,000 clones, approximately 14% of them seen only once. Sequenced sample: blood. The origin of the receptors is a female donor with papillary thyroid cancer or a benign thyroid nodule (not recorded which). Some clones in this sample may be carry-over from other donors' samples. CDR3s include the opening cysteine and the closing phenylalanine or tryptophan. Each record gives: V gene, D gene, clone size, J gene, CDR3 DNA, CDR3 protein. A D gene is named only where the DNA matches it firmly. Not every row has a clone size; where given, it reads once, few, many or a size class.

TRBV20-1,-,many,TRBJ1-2,TGCAGTGCCCCCCAGGGTGGCTACACCTTC,CSAPQGGYTF
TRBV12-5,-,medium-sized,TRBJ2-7,TGTGCTAGTGGTTTTACGGGGGCCGCCTACGAGCAGTACTTC,CASGFTGAAYEQYF
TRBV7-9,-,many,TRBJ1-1,TGTGCCAGCAGCTTAGCCGGGGTAAACACTGAAGCTTTCTTT,CASSLAGVNTEAFF
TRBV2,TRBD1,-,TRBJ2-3,TGTGCCAGCAGAGGACAGGGGTATAGCACAGATACGCAGTATTTT,CASRGQGYSTDTQYF
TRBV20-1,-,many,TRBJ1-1,TGCAGTGCCACCCGACCACTATTAAACACTGAAGCTTTCTTT,CSATRPLLNTEAFF
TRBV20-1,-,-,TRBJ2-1,TGCAGTGCAGAGAGCTCCTACAATGAGCAGTTCTTC,CSAESSYNEQFF
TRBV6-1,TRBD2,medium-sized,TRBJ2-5,TGTGCCAGCAGTTCATCCGGGAGGGGTGAGACCCAGTACTTC,CASSSSGRGETQYF
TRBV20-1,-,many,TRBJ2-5,TGCAGTGCTAGTCCTGTGGCAGCCCAAGAGACCCAGTACTTC,CSASPVAAQETQYF
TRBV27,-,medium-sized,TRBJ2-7,TGTGCCAGCAGCCAGGGATTCGGGACCTACGAGCAGTACTTC,CASSQGFGTYEQYF
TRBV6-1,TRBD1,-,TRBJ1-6,TGTGCCAGCAGTCCCCGACAGGGGAATTCACCCCTCCACTTT,CASSPRQGNSPLHF
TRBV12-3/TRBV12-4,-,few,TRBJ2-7,TGTGCCAGCAGGGCATGGTGCTACGAGCAGTACTTC,CASRAWCYEQYF
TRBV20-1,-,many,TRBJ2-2,TGCAGTGCTAGACAATCGGGGTACCACGCGAACACCGGGGAGCTGTTTTTT,CSARQSGYHANTGELFF
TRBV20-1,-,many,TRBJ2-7,TGCAGTGTCTTACTGTATGGGGACCACGGAGGGCAGTACTTC,CSVLLYGDHGGQYF
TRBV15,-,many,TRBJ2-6,TGTGCCACCAGCGAGAGGTCTGGGGCCAACGTCCTGACTTTC,CATSERSGANVLTF
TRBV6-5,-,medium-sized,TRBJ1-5,TGTGCCAGCAGTTACGGCCAGGGGAGCGATCAGCCCCAGCATTTT,CASSYGQGSDQPQHF
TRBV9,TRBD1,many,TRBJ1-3,TGTGCCAGCAGCGTGGGACAGGGCAATGGAAACACCATATATTTT,CASSVGQGNGNTIYF
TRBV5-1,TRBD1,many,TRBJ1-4,TGCGCCAGCAGCTTGGTTGGCAGGGGGCAAGGTGAAAAACTGTTTTTT,CASSLVGRGQGEKLFF
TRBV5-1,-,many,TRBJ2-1,TGCGCCAGCAGCTTCGCGGACGGCTATGAGCAGTTCTTC,CASSFADGYEQFF
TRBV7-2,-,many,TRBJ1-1,TGTGCCAGCAGCTTACGGGCAGAAAGCACTGAAGCTTTCTTT,CASSLRAESTEAFF